The clone carrying this TCR beta chain was recorded a few times. As yet, its antigen is unknown. Germline CDR1 reads SGHRS; CDR2 reads YFSETQ. Trimming cost V 0 bases and J 6 bases; bases outside gene matches: 10. CDR3 length: 17 residues. The data were obtained in a study of cytomegalovirus exposure and HLA in healthy donors. Study summary: The same platform used for the 666 first-cohort repertoires was also used for the 120 or so validation repertoires, as a later analysis reported.

Sequencing used immunoSEQ multiplex PCR; TCRdb keeps in-frame clones, though not all of them. The sample yields around 150,000 clones, 75% to 90% seen once. Whole-study findings and limits: CMV antigen specificity was confirmed in vitro for a few CMV-associated chains.

This clonotype was sampled from a woman aged 18-35 years in good health and CMV-seronegative. This chain connects TRBV5-1 to TRBJ2-1, with 9 bases matching TRBD2. The sequenced material came from PBMCs. For the CDR3, the DNA is TGCGCCAGCAGCTTGGGCTCAGGGCTAGCGGGATTCAATGAGCAGTTCTTC. This codes for CASSLGSGLAGFNEQFF.